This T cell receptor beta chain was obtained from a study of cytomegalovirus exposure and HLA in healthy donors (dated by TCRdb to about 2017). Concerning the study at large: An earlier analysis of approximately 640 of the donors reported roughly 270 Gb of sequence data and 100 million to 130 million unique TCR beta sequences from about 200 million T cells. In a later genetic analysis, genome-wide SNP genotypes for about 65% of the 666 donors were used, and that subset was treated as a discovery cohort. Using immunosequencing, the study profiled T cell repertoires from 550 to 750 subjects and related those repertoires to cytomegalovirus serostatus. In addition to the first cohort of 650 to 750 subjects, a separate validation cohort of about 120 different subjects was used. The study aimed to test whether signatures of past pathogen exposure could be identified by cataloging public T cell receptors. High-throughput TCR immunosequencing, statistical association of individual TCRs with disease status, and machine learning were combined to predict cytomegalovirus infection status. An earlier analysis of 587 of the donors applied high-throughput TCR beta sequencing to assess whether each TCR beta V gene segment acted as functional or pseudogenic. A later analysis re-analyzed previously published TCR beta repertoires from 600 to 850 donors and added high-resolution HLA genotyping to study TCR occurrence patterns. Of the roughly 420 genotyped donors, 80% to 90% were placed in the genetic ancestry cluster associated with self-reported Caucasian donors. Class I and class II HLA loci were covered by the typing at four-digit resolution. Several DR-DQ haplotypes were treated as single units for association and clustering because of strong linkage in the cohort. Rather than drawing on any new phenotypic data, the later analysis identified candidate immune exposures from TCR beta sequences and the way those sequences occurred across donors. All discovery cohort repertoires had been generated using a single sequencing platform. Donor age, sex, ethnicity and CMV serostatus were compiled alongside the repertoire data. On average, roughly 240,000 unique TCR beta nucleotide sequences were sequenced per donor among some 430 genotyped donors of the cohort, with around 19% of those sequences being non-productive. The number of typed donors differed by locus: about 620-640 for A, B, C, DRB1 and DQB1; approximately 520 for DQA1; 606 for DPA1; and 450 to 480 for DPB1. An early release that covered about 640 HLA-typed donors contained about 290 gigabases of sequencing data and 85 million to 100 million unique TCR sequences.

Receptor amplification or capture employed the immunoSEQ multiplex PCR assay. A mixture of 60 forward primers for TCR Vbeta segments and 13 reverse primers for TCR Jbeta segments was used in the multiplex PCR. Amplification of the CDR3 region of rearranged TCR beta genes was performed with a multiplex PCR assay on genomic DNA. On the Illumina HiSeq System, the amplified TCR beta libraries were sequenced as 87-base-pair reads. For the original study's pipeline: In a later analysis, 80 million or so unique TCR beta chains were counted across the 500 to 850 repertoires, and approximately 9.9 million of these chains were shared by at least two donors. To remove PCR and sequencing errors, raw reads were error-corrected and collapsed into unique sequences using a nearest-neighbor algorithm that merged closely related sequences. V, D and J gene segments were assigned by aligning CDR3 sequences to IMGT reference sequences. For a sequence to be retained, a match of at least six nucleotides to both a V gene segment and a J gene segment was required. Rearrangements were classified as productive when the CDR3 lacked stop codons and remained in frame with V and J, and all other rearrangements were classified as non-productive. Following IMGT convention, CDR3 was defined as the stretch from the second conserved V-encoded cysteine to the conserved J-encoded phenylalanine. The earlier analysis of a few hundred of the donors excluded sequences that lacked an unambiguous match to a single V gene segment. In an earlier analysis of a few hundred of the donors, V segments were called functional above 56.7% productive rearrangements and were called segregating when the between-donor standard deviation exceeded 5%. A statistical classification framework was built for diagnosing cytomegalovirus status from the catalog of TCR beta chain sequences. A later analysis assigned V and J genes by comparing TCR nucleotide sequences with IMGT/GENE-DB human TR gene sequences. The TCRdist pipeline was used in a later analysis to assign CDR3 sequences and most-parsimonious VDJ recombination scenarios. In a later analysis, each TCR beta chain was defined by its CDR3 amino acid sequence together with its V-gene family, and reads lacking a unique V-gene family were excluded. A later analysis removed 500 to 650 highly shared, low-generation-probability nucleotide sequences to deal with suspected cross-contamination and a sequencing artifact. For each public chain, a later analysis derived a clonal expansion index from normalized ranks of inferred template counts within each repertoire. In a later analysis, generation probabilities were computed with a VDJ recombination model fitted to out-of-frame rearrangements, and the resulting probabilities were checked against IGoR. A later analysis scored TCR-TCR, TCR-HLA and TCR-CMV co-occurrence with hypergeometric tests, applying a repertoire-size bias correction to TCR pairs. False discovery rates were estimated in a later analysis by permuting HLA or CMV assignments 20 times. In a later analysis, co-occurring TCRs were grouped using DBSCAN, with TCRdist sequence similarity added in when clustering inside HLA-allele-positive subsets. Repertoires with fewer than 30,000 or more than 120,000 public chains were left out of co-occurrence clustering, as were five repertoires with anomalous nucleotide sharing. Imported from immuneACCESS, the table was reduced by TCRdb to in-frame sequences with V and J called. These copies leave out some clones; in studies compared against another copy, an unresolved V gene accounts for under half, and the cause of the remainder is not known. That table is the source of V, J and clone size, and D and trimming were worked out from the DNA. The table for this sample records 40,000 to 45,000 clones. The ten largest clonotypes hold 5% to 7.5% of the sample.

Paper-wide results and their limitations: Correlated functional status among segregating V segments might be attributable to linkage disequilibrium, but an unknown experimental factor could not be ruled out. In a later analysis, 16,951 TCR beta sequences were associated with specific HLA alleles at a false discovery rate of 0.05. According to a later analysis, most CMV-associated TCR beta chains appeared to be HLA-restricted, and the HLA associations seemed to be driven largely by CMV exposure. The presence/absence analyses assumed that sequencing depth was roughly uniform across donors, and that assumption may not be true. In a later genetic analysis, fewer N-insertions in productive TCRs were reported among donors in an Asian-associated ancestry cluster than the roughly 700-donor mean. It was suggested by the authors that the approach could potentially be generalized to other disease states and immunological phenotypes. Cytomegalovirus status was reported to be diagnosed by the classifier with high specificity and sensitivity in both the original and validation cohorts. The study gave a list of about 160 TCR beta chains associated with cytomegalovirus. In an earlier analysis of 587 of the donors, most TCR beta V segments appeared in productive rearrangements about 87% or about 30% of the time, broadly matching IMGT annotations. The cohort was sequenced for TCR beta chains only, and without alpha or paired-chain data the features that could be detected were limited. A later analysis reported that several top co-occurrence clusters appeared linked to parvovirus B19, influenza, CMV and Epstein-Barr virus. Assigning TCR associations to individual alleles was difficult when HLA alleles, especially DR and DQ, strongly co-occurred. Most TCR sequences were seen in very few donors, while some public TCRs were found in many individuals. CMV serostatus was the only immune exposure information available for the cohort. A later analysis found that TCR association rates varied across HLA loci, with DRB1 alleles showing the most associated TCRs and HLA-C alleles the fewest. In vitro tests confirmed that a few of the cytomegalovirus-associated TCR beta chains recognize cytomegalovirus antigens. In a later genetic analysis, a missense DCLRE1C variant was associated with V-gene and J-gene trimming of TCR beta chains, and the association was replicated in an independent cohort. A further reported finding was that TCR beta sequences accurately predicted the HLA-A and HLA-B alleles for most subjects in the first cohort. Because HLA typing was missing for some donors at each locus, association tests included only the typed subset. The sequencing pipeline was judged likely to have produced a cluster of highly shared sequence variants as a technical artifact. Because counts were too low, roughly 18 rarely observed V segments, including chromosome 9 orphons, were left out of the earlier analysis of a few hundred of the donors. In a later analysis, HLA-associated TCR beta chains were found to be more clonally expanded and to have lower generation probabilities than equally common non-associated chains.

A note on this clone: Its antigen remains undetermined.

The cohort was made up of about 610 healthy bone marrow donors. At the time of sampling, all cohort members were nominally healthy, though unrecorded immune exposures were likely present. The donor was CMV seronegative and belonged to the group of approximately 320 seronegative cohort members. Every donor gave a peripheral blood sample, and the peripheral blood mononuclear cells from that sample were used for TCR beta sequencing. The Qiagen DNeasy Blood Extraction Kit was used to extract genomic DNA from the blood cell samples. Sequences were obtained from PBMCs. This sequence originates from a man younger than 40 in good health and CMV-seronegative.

The nucleotides are TGTGCCAGCAGCTTGGTGGTAGCGACTTCTTACGAGCAGTACTTC. Translated, it gives CASSLVVATSYEQYF. The sequence joins TRBV5-5 to TRBJ2-7; the D gene is perhaps TRBD2, on 5 matching bases. There are 15 amino acids in the CDR3, from cysteine to phenylalanine inclusive. Solely the CDR3 DNA is kept, with 45 bases framed from the first base. The trim is 0 bases for V and 4 bases for J, with a gap of 14 bases between the germline ends. CDR1 and CDR2 were assigned from the germline V gene (reference sequence) as SGHKS and YYEKEE.